This is a list of T cell receptor beta chains from one sample in a study of regulatory T cells in long-lasting Graves disease. In TCRdb, the multiplex PCR reads were re-called with MiXCR into one record per CDR3 protein. The table lists 400,000 to 600,000 distinct CDR3 sequences, under 25% of them singletons. Sequenced material: peripheral blood mononuclear cells (PBMCs), taken when the disease was refractory, from a patient treated with antithyroid drugs. The receptors come from a female donor with Graves disease. Both conserved end residues are part of each CDR3.

CDR3 protein | J gene | CDR3 length | V gene
CASSTSLSSYNEQFF | TRBJ2-1 | 15 | TRBV14
CSAEGTLTSQPQHF | TRBJ1-5 | 14 | TRBV20-1
CASSQGTGQRNGYTF | TRBJ1-2 | 15 | TRBV3-1
CASSWVTGEIEKLFF | TRBJ1-4 | 15 | TRBV28
CASSLSGNEQFF | TRBJ2-1 | 12 | TRBV11-2
CASKRLETMNTEAFF | TRBJ1-1 | 15 | TRBV19
CASSLATRQETQYF | TRBJ2-5 | 14 | TRBV7-6
CASSSNQHIMNTEAFF | TRBJ1-1 | 16 | TRBV7-8
CSVNLAGDEQYF | TRBJ2-7 | 12 | TRBV29-1
CASSLRTGVQETQYF | TRBJ2-5 | 15 | TRBV7-7
CAWRSGGLTEAFF | TRBJ1-1 | 13 | TRBV30
CASSYWEGTKRMNTEAFF | TRBJ1-1 | 18 | TRBV6-5
CASSLLAGSDGELFF | TRBJ2-2 | 15 | TRBV12-3/TRBV12-4
CASSVGQSLTNEKLFF | TRBJ1-4 | 16 | TRBV11-2
CASSSGQARFTEAFF | TRBJ1-1 | 15 | TRBV6-9
CSVEDEGGTEAFF | TRBJ1-1 | 13 | TRBV29-1
CASSDREASPLHF | TRBJ1-6 | 13 | TRBV2
CASSLFSGKGETQYF | TRBJ2-5 | 15 | TRBV12-3/TRBV12-4
CASSPDRREPQHF | TRBJ1-5 | 13 | TRBV27
CASSEVGLNTEAFF | TRBJ1-1 | 14 | TRBV2
CASRPGYQETQYF | TRBJ2-5 | 13 | TRBV28
CSASTGGEVIAQYF | TRBJ2-7 | 14 | TRBV20-1
CASSNSWTARNTEAFF | TRBJ1-1 | 16 | TRBV12-3/TRBV12-4
CASSLSPPTGGWTGELFF | TRBJ2-2 | 18 | TRBV27
CASSLDPSNTGELFF | TRBJ2-2 | 15 | TRBV7-3
CSARLADYEQYF | TRBJ2-7 | 12 | TRBV20-1
CSGVDGYEQYF | NA | 11 | TRBV29-1
CASSSRYGATEGYHSYNEQFF | TRBJ2-1 | 21 | TRBV27
CSANPTANSPLHF | TRBJ1-6 | 13 | TRBV20-1
CASSFRTGSEPQHF | TRBJ1-5 | 14 | TRBV28
CATSDRLAVKDNEQFF | TRBJ2-1 | 16 | TRBV24-1
CASSENWGYGYTF | TRBJ1-2 | 13 | TRBV6-1
CASSPSQFSNQPQHF | TRBJ1-5 | 15 | TRBV28
CASSLVGEGRGYEQYF | TRBJ2-7 | 16 | TRBV5-5
CASSIGLGTVYNEQFF | TRBJ2-1 | 16 | TRBV19
CASSPGTGSQETQYF | TRBJ2-5 | 15 | TRBV12-3/TRBV12-4
CASSSLGLAGPQETQYF | TRBJ2-5 | 17 | TRBV11-2
CASSSAHNEQFF | TRBJ2-1 | 12 | TRBV25-1
CASSYEVSNEKLFF | TRBJ1-4 | 14 | TRBV19
CASSLAWGADTEAFF | TRBJ1-1 | 15 | TRBV5-5
CASSSSRAGANVLTF | TRBJ2-6 | 15 | TRBV5-4
CASSGSAGWYNEQFF | TRBJ2-1 | 15 | TRBV9
CASSLVTADAKNIQYF | TRBJ2-4 | 16 | TRBV11-2
CASSTRTSGQLNNQPQHF | TRBJ1-5 | 18 | TRBV19
CATSRAGGGEETQYF | TRBJ2-5 | 15 | TRBV15
CASSSLRGLGTQYF | TRBJ2-5 | 14 | TRBV11-2
CASSPEGYKNIQYF | TRBJ2-4 | 14 | TRBV18
CASSASGEPSRVQETQYF | TRBJ2-5 | 18 | TRBV9
CASSGRGLTGYTF | TRBJ1-2 | 13 | TRBV5-6
CASSRGGPGEQYF | TRBJ2-7 | 13 | TRBV28
CASSPTGGQRMYQETQYF | TRBJ2-5 | 18 | TRBV28